This T cell receptor beta chain was sequenced for a study of low-dose radiotherapy and immunotherapy resistance in tumors. The CDR3 is 18 amino acids. Germline V lookup: CDR1 MNHEY, CDR2 SVGEGT. V gave up 6 bases and J gave up 3 bases; unmatched junction bases: 14. Time point: before trial treatment. The table lists this clonotype with many counts. With TRAV- and TRBV-specific primers, first-strand cDNA was made, covering the alpha and beta chains. A 20-cycle PCR with a constant-region primer and V-primer adapter amplified TCRs. TCRdb fed the reads into MiXCR, producing one record per CDR3 protein. There are some 82,000 distinct CDR3 sequences in the sample; over 15% occur only once, and 5.5% to 6% lies in the top ten.

The gene calls are TRBV6-2 or TRBV6-3 and TRBJ2-2; TRBD1 matches 9 bases. The source of this sequence is a male donor with prostate cancer. The sample was PBMCs, taken before treatment. The CDR3: CASSFTYRGRVDTGELFF. The CDR3 DNA reads as TGTGCCAGCAGCTTTACCTACAGGGGGCGAGTCGACACCGGGGAGCTGTTTTTT.